This record covers a single T cell receptor beta chain. Trimming took off 3 bases at V and 8 bases at J, with 5 bases between the two ends. The CDR3 consists of 11 residues. Per germline, CDR1 MDHEN and CDR2 SYDVKM. This sample stems from a study of blood T cell repertoires in COVID-19. Study information: The United States, Italy and Spain supplied acute and convalescent COVID-19 samples.

The data were produced by immunoSEQ multiplex PCR, yet TCRdb's version contains in-frame clones alone and is incomplete. The profile shows some 300,000 clones, about nine tenths of them singletons. The chain uses TRBV28 and TRBJ1-5; D not certain. The sample consisted of peripheral blood. This sequence originates from a woman in her twenties or thirties who had recovered from COVID-19. The CDR3 spells CASSFIEPQHF. The CDR3 coding sequence is TGTGCCAGCAGTTTTATTGAGCCCCAGCATTTT.